The sequence of this T cell receptor beta chain was determined in a study of vaccination effects on CD4 cells after COVID-19. Libraries were prepared by immunoSEQ multiplex PCR; TCRdb keeps only in-frame clonotypes and omits some of them. The sample lists fewer than 30,000 clones; 83% were seen once. V was clipped by 4 bases and J by 5 bases, with 9 bases between them. Germline CDR1 is WSHSY and CDR2 is SAAADI. The CDR3 sequence is 13 residues long. The sample holds a few counts of this clone. The antigen is not known. With the ViraFEST assay, the study expanded antigen-specific CD4+ T cells using viral peptide pools, then sequenced them. Researchers isolated CD4+ T cells once approximately eleven days of culture had elapsed. The cohort was immunized with two doses of either the BNT162b2 or mRNA-1273 vaccine. Culturing of some 1.8 million PBMC per well took place with approximately 10 IU/ml IL-2 and 9 to 10 ug/ml peptides.

This specimen consisted of CD4+ T cells from PBMCs cultured with HCoV-NL63 spike peptides, obtained after COVID-19 vaccination. This sequence originates from a human donor who received a COVID-19 vaccine. Some clones in this sample may be carry-over from other donors' samples. This sequence joins TRBV10-2 and TRBJ2-1; D is unclear. CDR3 in amino acids: CASSVVRNNEQFF. The CDR3 nucleotides are TGCGCCAGCAGTGTTGTCAGGAACAATGAGCAGTTCTTC.